This record covers a single T cell receptor beta chain. This clone was found once. The antigen it binds to is not known. Base qualities were left out, and no much larger clone turns up one base away. Whole blood was collected in K2EDTA tubes by collaborating institutions according to the institutions' own protocols. For TCRbeta analysis, collaborator samples were shipped as frozen whole blood, as isolated PBMCs, or as DNA extracted from either sample type. The sample originates from a study of blood T cell repertoires in COVID-19 (TCRdb year 2020). Notes on the research overall: Collaborator samples came from the United States, Italy and Spain and covered acute and convalescent phases of COVID-19. The material from the prospective study consisted of cDNA or gDNA derived from T cells, B-cell-depleted T cells, or PBMCs. Deeply sampled blood TCRbeta repertoires from subjects exposed to, actively infected with, or recovered from COVID-19 were included in the dataset. The repertoires were made available in a free public database intended to serve as a resource for research on the immune response to SARS-CoV-2. The samples were drawn from the first 160 participants of the ongoing ImmuneRACE study and from more than 1,000 subjects provided by 6 global collaborators. Nearly every sample came with metadata listing a de-identified subject ID, COVID-19 status, age in years and sex. Where HLA class I and class II types were available, the types were taken from metadata supplied by the sample provider, not from assay-based typing. Summary of the overall study and its limitations: The quantity of clinical and demographic metadata differed by source and by participant and was supplied without curation.

The immunoSEQ Assay, a bias-controlled multiplex PCR, was used to amplify TCRbeta CDR3 regions from genomic DNA. Per the original workflow: Nucleated cell counts per sample were estimated from amplification of reference gene primers within the assay. To quantify the absolute abundance of each unique TCRbeta CDR3 rearrangement, sequence reads were collapsed and filtered. For each sample, productive Simpson clonality was calculated by taking the square root of Simpson's diversity index across productive rearrangements. Drawn from immuneACCESS, this table holds only the in-frame rearrangements with V and J called that TCRdb kept. Clones are partly lost; checked studies trace under half to an unresolved V gene and leave the rest unexplained. V, J and clone size were drawn from that table, and D and trimming were deduced from the DNA. The sample records roughly 200,000 clones, around 80% of which are singletons. Of the sample, 2.5% to 3.5% falls within the top ten clones.

As encoded in the germline V gene, CDR1 is SQVTM while CDR2 is ANQGSEA. Including the terminal cysteine and phenylalanine, the CDR3 comprises 14 residues. Just the 42-base CDR3 DNA is kept, in frame starting at base 1. For this chain, trimming is 6 bases at the V end and 5 bases at the J end, and the number of junction bases without a gene match is 5. Material for sequencing was peripheral blood. This TCR was sampled from a woman at least 80 years old with active or convalescent COVID-19. The chain was built from TRBV29-1 and TRBJ2-2, and TRBD1 matches 11 of the central bases. The nucleotide sequence is TGCAGCGTAACGGACAGGGGGCGGACCGGGGAGCTGTTTTTT. This sequence encodes CSVTDRGRTGELFF.